The clone carrying this T cell receptor beta chain came up a few times. This record comes from a study of blood T cells in healthy people across ages. Using a J-beta primer mix together with a sample-barcoded 5' primer, a second PCR was run for roughly 6 to 11 cycles. A single record per CDR3 protein comes from TCRdb applying MiXCR to the 5' RACE reads. The sample has around 1,600,000 distinct CDR3 sequences, approximately 43% seen once. CDR3 size: 12 residues. V dropped 4 bases and J dropped 3 bases, with 4 bases sitting between them. Germline lookup yields CDR1 SQVTM and CDR2 ANQGSEA. The receptor comes from a woman between 18 and 29 years old in good health. The chain couples TRBV29-1 to TRBJ2-6; D gene uncertain. What was sequenced was blood. The CDR3 sequence: CSVALGANVLTF. The DNA of the CDR3 is TGCAGCGTTGCGCTTGGGGCCAACGTCCTGACTTTC.